This T cell receptor beta chain was documented in a study of memory CD4+ T cells and cytomegalovirus serostatus. The V and J ends lost 0 bases and 4 bases respectively, with 10 bases between them. Germline values: CDR1 SGHTS, CDR2 YDEGEE. The length of the CDR3 is 14 residues. Libraries were prepared by immunoSEQ multiplex PCR; TCRdb keeps only in-frame clonotypes and omits some of them. The data contain 35,000 to 50,000 clones, over 60% of them singletons. The sort gate was single viable CD3+CD4+CD8-CD45RO+ cells for memory CD4+ T cells. The gene calls are TRBV5-8 and TRBJ1-2; D is perhaps TRBD1 (5 bases). The sequence came from an adult in good health and CMV-seronegative. Sequenced input: memory CD4+ T cells from blood. The chain's CDR3 is CASSLGDRVYGYTF. In DNA, the CDR3 is TGTGCCAGCAGCTTGGGCGACAGAGTCTATGGCTACACCTTC.